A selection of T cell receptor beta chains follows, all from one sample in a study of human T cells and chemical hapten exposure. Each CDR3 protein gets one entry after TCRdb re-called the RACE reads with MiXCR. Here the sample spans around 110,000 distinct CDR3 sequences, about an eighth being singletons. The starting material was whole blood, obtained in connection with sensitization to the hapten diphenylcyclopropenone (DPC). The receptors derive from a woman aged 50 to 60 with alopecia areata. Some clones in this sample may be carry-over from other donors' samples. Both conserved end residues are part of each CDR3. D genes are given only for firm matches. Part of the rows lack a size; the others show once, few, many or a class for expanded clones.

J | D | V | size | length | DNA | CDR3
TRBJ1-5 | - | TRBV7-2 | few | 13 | TGTGCCAGCAGCTTAGGGACGAATCAGCCCCAGCATTTT | CASSLGTNQPQHF
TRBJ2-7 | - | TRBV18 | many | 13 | TGTGCCAGCTCACCACAGGGGGACTACGAGCAGTACTTC | CASSPQGDYEQYF
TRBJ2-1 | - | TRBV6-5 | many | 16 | TGTGCCAGCAGTTACGGGCGGGACCACTCCTACAATGAGCAGTTCTTC | CASSYGRDHSYNEQFF
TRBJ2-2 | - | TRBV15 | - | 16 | TGTGCCACCAGCAGAGCGGACACGTGGAACACCGGGGAGCTGTTTTTT | CATSRADTWNTGELFF
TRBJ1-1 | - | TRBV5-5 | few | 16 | TGTGCCAGCAGCTTGGAAGACAGGAGCCGGGACACTGAAGCTTTCTTT | CASSLEDRSRDTEAFF
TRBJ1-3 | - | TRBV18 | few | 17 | TGTGCCAGCTCACCGTTGCAGGGGTCCTCCTCTGGAAACACCATATATTTT | CASSPLQGSSSGNTIYF
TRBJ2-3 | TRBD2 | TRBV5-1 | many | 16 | TGCGCCAGCAGCATCGCTAGCGGTGCTAGCACAGATACGCAGTATTTT | CASSIASGASTDTQYF
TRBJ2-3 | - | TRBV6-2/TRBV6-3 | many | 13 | TGTGCCAGCAGACACCGACAGACCCCTACGCAGTATTTT | CASRHRQTPTQYF
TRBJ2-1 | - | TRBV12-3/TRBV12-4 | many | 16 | TGTGCCAGCAGTTTATTCTCAGTATTGGCCTACAATGAGCAGTTCTTC | CASSLFSVLAYNEQFF
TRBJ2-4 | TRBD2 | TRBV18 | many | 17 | TGTGCCAGCTCACCACCGGGGAGGACTAGCGGGATTGGCATTCAGTACTTC | CASSPPGRTSGIGIQYF
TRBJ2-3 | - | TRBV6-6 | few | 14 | TGTGCCAGCAGACACCAAAACTGGGGAGATACGCAGTATTTT | CASRHQNWGDTQYF
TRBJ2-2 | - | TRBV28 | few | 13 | TGTGCCAGCAGTCTACAAAACACCGGGGAGCTGTTTTTT | CASSLQNTGELFF
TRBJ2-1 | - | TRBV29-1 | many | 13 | TGCAGCGTTGTAGCGGTTGACTACAATGAGCAGTTCTTC | CSVVAVDYNEQFF
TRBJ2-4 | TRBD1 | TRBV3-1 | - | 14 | TGTGCCAGCAGCCCAGGGACAGGTCTAAACATTCAGTACTTC | CASSPGTGLNIQYF
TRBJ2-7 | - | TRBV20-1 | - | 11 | TGCAGTGCCCCAGGGGAAACCGAGCAGTACTTC | CSAPGETEQYF
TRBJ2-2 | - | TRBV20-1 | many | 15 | TGCAGTGCTTACCCCCGGGACGTTATTCTCGGGGAGCTGTTTTTT | CSAYPRDVILGELFF
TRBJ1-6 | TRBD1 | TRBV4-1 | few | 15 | TGCGCCAGCAGCCTCAGGCAGGGGGCAATTTCACCCCTCCACTTT | CASSLRQGAISPLHF
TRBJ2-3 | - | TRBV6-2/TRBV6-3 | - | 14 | TGTGCCAGCAGTTCTCGGCTAGCTGTAGATACGCAGTATTTT | CASSSRLAVDTQYF
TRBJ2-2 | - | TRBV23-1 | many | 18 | TGCGCCAGCAGTCATCCCTCCCAGCGGAGTAAGAACACCGGGGAGCTGTTTTTT | CASSHPSQRSKNTGELFF
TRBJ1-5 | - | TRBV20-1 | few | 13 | TGCAGTGCTAGAGGGTCGGCGAATCAGCCCCAGCATTTT | CSARGSANQPQHF
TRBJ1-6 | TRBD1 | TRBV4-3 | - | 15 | TGCGCCAGCAGCCAAGGGACAGGGCCTAATTCACCCCTCCACTTT | CASSQGTGPNSPLHF
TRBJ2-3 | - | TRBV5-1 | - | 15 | TGCGCCTCACGGGTGTGGGGAGATTCGACAGATACGCAGTATTTT | CASRVWGDSTDTQYF
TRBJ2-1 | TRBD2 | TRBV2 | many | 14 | TGTGCCAGCAGTGGTGGACTAGCCTACAATGAGCAGTTCTTC | CASSGGLAYNEQFF
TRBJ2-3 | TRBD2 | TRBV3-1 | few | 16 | TGTGCCAGCAGCCAAGGGGGTAGCGGGGGAACAGATACGCAGTATTTT | CASSQGGSGGTDTQYF
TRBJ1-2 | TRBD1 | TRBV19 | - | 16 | TGTGCCAGTAGTATGGGGAATCCGGGACAGTTGTATGGCTACACCTTC | CASSMGNPGQLYGYTF
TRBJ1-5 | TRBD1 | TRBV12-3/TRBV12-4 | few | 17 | TGTGCCAGCAGTTTAGCAGGGACAGGGGTGAAAAATCAGCCCCAGCATTTT | CASSLAGTGVKNQPQHF
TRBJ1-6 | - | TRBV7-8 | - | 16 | TGTGCCAGCAGCTTAGTTGGTGTTGACAGTAATTCACCCCTCCACTTT | CASSLVGVDSNSPLHF
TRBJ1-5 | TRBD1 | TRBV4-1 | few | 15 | TGCGCCAGCAGCCAACAACAGGGGGCGAATCAGCCCCAGCATTTT | CASSQQQGANQPQHF
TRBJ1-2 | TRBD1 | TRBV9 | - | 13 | TGTGCCAGCAGGGAAACAGGGGTAGGAGGCTACACCTTC | CASRETGVGGYTF
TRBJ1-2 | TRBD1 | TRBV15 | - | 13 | TGTGCCACCAGCGGTACAGGGGGCGGCGGCTACACCTTC | CATSGTGGGGYTF
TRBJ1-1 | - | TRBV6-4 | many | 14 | TGTGCCAGCAGTGTCAAGGGGGAGGACACTGAAGCTTTCTTT | CASSVKGEDTEAFF
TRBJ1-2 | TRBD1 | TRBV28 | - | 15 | TGTGCCAGCAGTCACCTGCTGGACAGGGTATTTGGCTACACCTTC | CASSHLLDRVFGYTF
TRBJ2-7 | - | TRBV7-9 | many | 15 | TGTGCCAGCAGCAGTCGGCGGGGAGAGCGCCACGAGCAGTACTTC | CASSSRRGERHEQYF
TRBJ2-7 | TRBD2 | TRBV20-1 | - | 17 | TGCAGTGCTAGTGGATTAAGTAGCGGGACGATATCCTACGAGCAGTACTTC | CSASGLSSGTISYEQYF
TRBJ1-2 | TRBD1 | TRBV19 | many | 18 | TGTGCCAGTAGTATGGAGAGGCAGGGGGCGCGGAACAACTATGGCTACACCTTC | CASSMERQGARNNYGYTF
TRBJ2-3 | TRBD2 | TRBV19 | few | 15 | TGTGCCAGTAGAGAGACTAGCGGAAGCACAGATACGCAGTATTTT | CASRETSGSTDTQYF
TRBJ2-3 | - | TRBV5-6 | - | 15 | TGTGCCAGCAGCTTGGGGGGACGGCTCACAGATACGCAGTATTTT | CASSLGGRLTDTQYF
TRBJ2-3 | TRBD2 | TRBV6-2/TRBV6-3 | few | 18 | TGTGCCAGCAGTTACTCCACCTTTAGCGGGGGCCCTAAGGAGACGCAGTATTTT | CASSYSTFSGGPKETQYF
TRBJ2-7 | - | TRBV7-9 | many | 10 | TGTGCCAGCAGCGGTACCGGGACCTACTTC | CASSGTGTYF
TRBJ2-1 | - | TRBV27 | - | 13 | TGTGCCAGCAGTTTGGCGGGCCCCAATGAGCAGTTCTTC | CASSLAGPNEQFF
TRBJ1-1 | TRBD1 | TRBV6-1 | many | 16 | TGTGCCAGCAGTGAAGCTCGAGGCAGGGGGTATACTGAAGCTTTCTTT | CASSEARGRGYTEAFF